The 8 T cell receptor beta chains below were found in one sample sequenced in a study of shared clonotypes between healthy human individuals. The table came from immunoSEQ multiplex PCR; TCRdb's copy has only in-frame clones and leaves some out. The sample has 400,000 to 600,000 clones, around 79% seen once. The sample was PBMCs. These receptor sequences come from a woman aged 40 to 49 in good health. Some clones in this sample may be carry-over from other donors' samples.

The V call is TRBV7-9, the J call TRBJ2-1; D perhaps matches TRBD1 (5 bases). There are 19 residues in the CDR3. From germline, CDR1 is SEHNR and CDR2 FQNEAQ (reference sequence). V lost 3 bases to trimming and J lost 9 bases, with 30 bases between them. CDR3 nucleotide sequence: TGTGCCAGCAGCTTCAACGCAGGGTGGGCCCTCCGCCGTGGGCGTGAGCAGTTCTTC. Translating it yields CASSFNAGWALRRGREQFF.

The chain has TRBV27 and TRBJ1-5, with 8 positions matching TRBD1. The CDR3 length is 17 residues. The V gene's germline CDR1 is MNHEY and CDR2 SMNVEV (reference sequence). V was clipped by 6 bases and J by 4 bases; unmatched bases: 14. CDR3 protein: CASSPYGTGRLNQPQHF. CDR3 coding DNA: TGTGCCAGCAGCCCATATGGGACAGGAAGGTTAAATCAGCCCCAGCATTTT.

The chain joins TRBV28 to TRBJ1-2; TRBD1 matches at 10 bases. V was clipped by 0 bases and J by 5 bases; unmatched bases: 9. The germline V gene encodes CDR1 MDHEN and CDR2 SYDVKM. The CDR3 totals 17 residues. As DNA, the CDR3 is TGTGCCAGCAGTTTATGGGAATCGACAGGGGGCAAGTATGGCTACACCTTC. It specifies CASSLWESTGGKYGYTF.

The chain joins TRBV19 to TRBJ2-7; the D gene could be TRBD1 or TRBD2 (6 bases each). Deletions cut 6 bases from V and 6 bases from J, with 15 bases between. The CDR3 contains 13 residues. Germline values: CDR1 LNHDA, CDR2 SQIVND (reference sequence). CDR3 bases: TGTGCCAGTAGCGGGACATCCGGGGGCGAGCAGTACTTC. Encoded protein: CASSGTSGGEQYF.

The J gene is TRBJ1-3, the V gene TRBV30, with 9 bases lining up with TRBD1. V dropped 1 base and J dropped 0; count of bases not matched to a gene: 4. Germline CDR1 reads GTSNPN; CDR2 reads SVGIG (reference sequence). The length of the CDR3 is 16 residues. The CDR3 DNA follows: TGTGCCTGGAGTGGAACAGGGGGCTTCTCTGGAAACACCATATATTTT. Encoded protein: CAWSGTGGFSGNTIYF.

The chain links TRBV11-2 to TRBJ1-2; no clear D gene. Germline V CDR1 and CDR2: SGHAT, FQNNGV. This CDR3 has 14 residues. The V end was cut by 6 bases, the J end by 1 base, with 12 bases between. DNA for the CDR3: TGTGCCAGCAGAGCGAGTGGGCTTAACTATGGCTACACCTTC. It specifies CASRASGLNYGYTF.

The V call is TRBV7-9, the J call TRBJ2-5; D gene uncertain. Looked up from germline, CDR1 is SEHNR and CDR2 is FQNEAQ (reference sequence). There are 11 residues in the CDR3. V lost 2 bases, J lost 5 bases, and 3 bases lay in between. For the CDR3, the DNA is TGTGCCAGCAGCTTAATGGAGACCCAGTACTTC. Amino acids: CASSLMETQYF.

J is TRBJ2-1 and V is TRBV9; a weak D match, TRBD2 (5 bases). Germline-derived CDR1 and CDR2 are SGDLS and YYNGEE. The CDR3 consists of 15 residues. V dropped 4 bases and J dropped 4 bases, with 15 bases sitting between them. CDR3 region: CASSLAPDLYNEQFF. Here the CDR3 DNA reads TGTGCCAGCAGCCTAGCCCCTGACCTTTACAATGAGCAGTTCTTC.